A selection of T cell receptor beta chains follows, all from one sample in a study of blood T cell repertoires in COVID-19. The data were produced by immunoSEQ multiplex PCR, yet TCRdb's version contains in-frame clones alone and is incomplete. This sample has about 150,000 clones, with 80% to 85% found just once. Sequenced material: peripheral blood. The receptor set was obtained from a man aged 25 to 40 with COVID-19, enrolled during active disease. The CDR3 runs from the conserved cysteine through the conserved F or W. D genes are given only for firm matches. Expanded clones get a size class; other rows say once, few or many, or leave the size out.

D | J | V | size | CDR3 | DNA
. | TRBJ2-1 | TRBV11-3 | . | CASSLARGSYNEQFF | TGTGCCAGCAGCTTAGCCCGAGGTAGCTACAATGAGCAGTTCTTC
TRBD1 | TRBJ2-7 | TRBV11-2 | . | CASSPPRGTGLNEQYF | TGTGCCAGCAGCCCCCCGAGGGGGACAGGACTCAACGAGCAGTACTTC
TRBD1 | TRBJ1-5 | TRBV27 | . | CASSPGQGNQPQHF | TGTGCCAGCAGCCCGGGACAGGGGAATCAGCCCCAGCATTTT
. | TRBJ1-4 | TRBV28 | . | CASSPSDLTRGEKLFF | TGTGCCAGCAGTCCGTCGGACCTCACAAGGGGGGAAAAACTGTTTTTT
. | TRBJ2-7 | TRBV5-1 | once | CASSLAGQGYEQYF | TGCGCCAGCAGCTTGGCAGGGCAGGGTTACGAGCAGTACTTC
. | TRBJ1-6 | TRBV2 | . | CASREDRGLSSPLHF | TGTGCCAGCAGGGAGGACAGAGGGCTGAGTTCACCCCTCCACTTT
TRBD2 | TRBJ2-7 | TRBV4-1 | once | CASSPGVAGVYEQYF | TGCGCCAGCAGCCCCGGGGTAGCGGGAGTCTACGAGCAGTACTTC
TRBD2 | TRBJ2-1 | TRBV19 | . | CASSISQGSSGRHEQFF | TGTGCCAGTAGTATTTCACAGGGGTCTAGCGGGAGGCATGAGCAGTTCTTC
. | TRBJ2-5 | TRBV4-1 | . | CASRGSLSPGGTQYF | TGCGCCAGCAGAGGCTCACTTAGCCCCGGGGGGACCCAGTACTTC
TRBD2 | TRBJ2-3 | TRBV18 | . | CASSPVGTSGSPTDTQYF | TGTGCCAGCTCACCAGTCGGGACTAGCGGGAGTCCGACAGATACGCAGTATTTT
TRBD1 | TRBJ1-1 | TRBV19 | few | CATRDSLNTEAFF | TGTGCCACCCGGGACAGCTTGAACACTGAAGCTTTCTTT
TRBD2 | TRBJ2-1 | TRBV6-6 | . | CAHGGVYNEQFF | TGTGCTCATGGGGGGGTTTACAATGAGCAGTTCTTC